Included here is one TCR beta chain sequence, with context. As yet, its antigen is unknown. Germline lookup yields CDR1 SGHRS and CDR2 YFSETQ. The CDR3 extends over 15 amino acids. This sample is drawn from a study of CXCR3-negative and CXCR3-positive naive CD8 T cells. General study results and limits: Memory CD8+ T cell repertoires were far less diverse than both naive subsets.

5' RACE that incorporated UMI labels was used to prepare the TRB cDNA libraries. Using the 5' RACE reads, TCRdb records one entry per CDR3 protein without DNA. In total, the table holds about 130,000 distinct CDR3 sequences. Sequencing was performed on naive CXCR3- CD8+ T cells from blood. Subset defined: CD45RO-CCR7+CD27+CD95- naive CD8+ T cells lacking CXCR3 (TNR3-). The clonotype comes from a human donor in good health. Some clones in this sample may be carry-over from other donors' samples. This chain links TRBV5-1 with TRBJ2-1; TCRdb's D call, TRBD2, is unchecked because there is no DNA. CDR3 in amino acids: CASSGAGGGSNEQFF.